Below, 2 T cell receptor beta chains from the same sample are listed, as sequenced in a study of blood T cell repertoires in COVID-19. Generated by immunoSEQ multiplex PCR, the TCRdb table keeps only in-frame clones and is missing some. The table lists about 150,000 clones, 80% to 90% of them singletons. Sample: peripheral blood. These receptors came from a woman aged 45-59 years in a cohort sampled during active or convalescent COVID-19.

The rearrangement uses TRBV18 and TRBJ1-5; D ambiguous. The CDR3 contains 13 residues. CDR1 and CDR2 from the germline V gene are KGHSH and LQKENI. V gave up 6 bases and J gave up 8 bases, with 14 bases separating them. The CDR3 nucleotides are TGTGCCAGCTCCCTCCTTGTCGAGGAGCCCCAGCATTTT. Translation: CASSLLVEEPQHF.

This rearrangement joins TRBV6-2 or TRBV6-3 to TRBJ2-3; D remains unclear. V was shortened by 5 bases and J by 0 bases, with 15 bases between the two germline ends. This CDR3 has 16 amino acids. Looked up from germline, CDR1 is MNHEY and CDR2 is SVGEGT. CDR3 sequence (DNA): TGTGCCAGCAGTAAACAGAAGAGTAGTAGCACAGATACGCAGTATTTT. Its protein is CASSKQKSSSTDTQYF.